Listed below are T cell receptor beta chains from one sample, sequenced in a study of blood T cell repertoires in COVID-19. Produced via immunoSEQ multiplex PCR; TCRdb's table is partial and in-frame only. This table has more than 95,000 clones, about 81% appearing once. Sequencing input: peripheral blood. The source of these receptors is a man between 60 and 70 years old with acute or convalescent COVID-19. Each CDR3 is given with its conserved first and last residue. Fields, in order: clone size, V gene, J gene, D gene, CDR3 protein, CDR3 DNA. The D gene is left open where the match is weak. Clone size appears in some rows only: once, few, many, or a class for an expanded clone.

size: .
V: TRBV10-1
J: TRBJ1-1
D: TRBD1
CDR3: CASSLRQGMHTEAFF
DNA: TGCGCCAGCAGCCTCCGACAGGGTATGCACACTGAAGCTTTCTTT

size: .
V: TRBV19
J: TRBJ1-5
D: TRBD1
CDR3: CASSITQGGPQHF
DNA: TGTGCCAGTAGTATTACCCAGGGGGGGCCCCAGCATTTT

size: .
V: TRBV5-8
J: TRBJ2-4
D: TRBD2
CDR3: CASSTGLAGSNIQYF
DNA: TGTGCCAGCAGCACCGGACTAGCGGGGTCAAACATTCAGTACTTC

size: .
V: TRBV6-6
J: TRBJ2-5
D: TRBD2
CDR3: CASSYSWGLVDETQYF
DNA: TGTGCCAGCAGTTATTCCTGGGGACTAGTCGATGAGACCCAGTACTTC

size: .
V: TRBV6-5
J: TRBJ1-1
D: .
CDR3: CASWEGGDQNTEAFF
DNA: TGTGCCAGCTGGGAGGGGGGAGATCAGAACACTGAAGCTTTCTTT

size: few
V: TRBV14
J: TRBJ2-1
D: TRBD1
CDR3: CASSPFMGTAYNEQFF
DNA: TGTGCCAGCAGCCCATTTATGGGGACAGCCTACAATGAGCAGTTCTTC

size: .
V: TRBV5-1
J: TRBJ2-3
D: TRBD2
CDR3: CASRTSGHLSTDTQYF
DNA: TGCGCCAGCAGGACTAGCGGACACCTTAGCACAGATACGCAGTATTTT

size: .
V: TRBV7-8
J: TRBJ2-2
D: TRBD2
CDR3: CASSLGGTTTGELFF
DNA: TGTGCCAGCAGCTTAGGAGGGACTACCACCGGGGAGCTGTTTTTT

size: .
V: TRBV18
J: TRBJ2-7
D: .
CDR3: CASSPKDSHYEQYF
DNA: TGTGCCAGCTCACCAAAGGACAGTCACTACGAGCAGTACTTC

size: few
V: TRBV12-3/TRBV12-4
J: TRBJ2-1
D: .
CDR3: CASSPRIYNEQFF
DNA: TGTGCCAGCAGTCCTAGGATCTACAATGAGCAGTTCTTC

size: .
V: TRBV18
J: TRBJ1-2
D: .
CDR3: CASSRDNQGYTF
DNA: TGTGCCAGCTCCCGGGACAATCAAGGCTACACCTTC

size: many
V: TRBV5-1
J: TRBJ2-1
D: TRBD1
CDR3: CASSHGQGALNEQFF
DNA: TGCGCCAGCAGCCATGGACAGGGGGCTTTAAATGAGCAGTTCTTC